The sequence of this TCR beta chain was determined in a study of metastatic and nonmetastatic thyroid tumors. Looking at the study overall: Comparison of repertoires was carried out across blood and tumor or nodule tissue from malignant and benign thyroid patients.

General study findings and limits: Significantly greater TCR beta diversity was reportedly found in malignant thyroid tumors than in benign nodules (in blood and tumor).

CDR1 is MDHEN, CDR2 SYDVKM, per germline. Trimming took off 5 bases at V and 4 bases at J, with 18 bases between the two ends. The CDR3 extends over 15 amino acids. All patients were untreated before thyroid surgery. Details on this clone: No antigen is known for it.

TCRdb re-clonotyped the PCR reads via MiXCR. The sample carries approximately 12,000 clones, around a third recorded once. The receptor was derived from a female donor with papillary thyroid cancer or a benign thyroid nodule (not recorded which). Some clones in this sample may be carry-over from other donors' samples. Material for sequencing was tumor tissue. This chain connects TRBV28 to TRBJ2-7; D perhaps matches TRBD1 (6 bases). Here the CDR3 reads CASSASRDIRYEQYF. CDR3 bases: TGTGCCAGCAGTGCCTCTCGGGACATACGGTACGAGCAGTACTTC.